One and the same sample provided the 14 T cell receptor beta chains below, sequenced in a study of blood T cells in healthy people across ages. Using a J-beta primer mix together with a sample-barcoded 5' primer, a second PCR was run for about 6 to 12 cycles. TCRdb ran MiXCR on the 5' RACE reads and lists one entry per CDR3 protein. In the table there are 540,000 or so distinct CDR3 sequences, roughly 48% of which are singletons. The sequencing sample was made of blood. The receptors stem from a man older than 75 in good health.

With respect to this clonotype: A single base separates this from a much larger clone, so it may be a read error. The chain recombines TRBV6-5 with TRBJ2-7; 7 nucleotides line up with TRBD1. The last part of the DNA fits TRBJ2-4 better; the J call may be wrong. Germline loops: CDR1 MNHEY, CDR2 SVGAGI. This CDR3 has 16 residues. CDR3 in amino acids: CASRERGQRNSDIQYF. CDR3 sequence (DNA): TGTGCCAGCAGAGAGAGGGGACAGCGCAACTCGGACATTCAGTACTTC.

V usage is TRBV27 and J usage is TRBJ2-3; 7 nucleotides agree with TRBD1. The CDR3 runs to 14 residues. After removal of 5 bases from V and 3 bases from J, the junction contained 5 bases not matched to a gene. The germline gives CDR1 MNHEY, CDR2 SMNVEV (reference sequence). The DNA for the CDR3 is TGTGCCAGCAGTGAACAGGGGATAACAGATACGCAGTATTTT. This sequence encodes CASSEQGITDTQYF.

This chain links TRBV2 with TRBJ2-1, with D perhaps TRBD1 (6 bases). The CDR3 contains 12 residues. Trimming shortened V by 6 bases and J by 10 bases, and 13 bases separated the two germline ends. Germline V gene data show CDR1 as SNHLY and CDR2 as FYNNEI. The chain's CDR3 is CASSITRGEQFF. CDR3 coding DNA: TGTGCCAGCAGCATTACTAGGGGGGAGCAGTTCTTC.

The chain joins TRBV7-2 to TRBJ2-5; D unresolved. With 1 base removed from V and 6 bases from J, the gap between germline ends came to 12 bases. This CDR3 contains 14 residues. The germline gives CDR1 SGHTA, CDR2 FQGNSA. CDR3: CASSLEPGQQTQYF. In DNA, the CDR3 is TGTGCCAGCAGCTTAGAACCTGGGCAACAGACCCAGTACTTC.

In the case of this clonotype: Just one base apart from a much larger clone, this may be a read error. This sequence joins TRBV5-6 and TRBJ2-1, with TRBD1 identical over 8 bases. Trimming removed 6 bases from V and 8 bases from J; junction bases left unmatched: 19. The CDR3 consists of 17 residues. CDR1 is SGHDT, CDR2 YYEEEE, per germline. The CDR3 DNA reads TGTGCCAGCATCCTCCGCACAGGGGGGATGAGAAACGATGAGCAGTTCTTC. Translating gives CASILRTGGMRNDEQFF. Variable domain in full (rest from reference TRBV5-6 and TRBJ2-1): DAGVTQSPTHLIKTRGQQVTLRCSPKSGHDTVSWYQQALGQGPQFIFQYYEEEERQRGNFPDRFSGHQFPNYSSELNVNALLLGDSALYLCASILRTGGMRNDEQFFGPGTRLTVL.

Written as DNA, the CDR3 is TGTGCCAGCAGTCGACAGGGTCGAAGTGGCTACACCTTC. As protein: CASSRQGRSGYTF. The V and J genes are TRBV12-3 or TRBV12-4 and TRBJ1-2; 7 bases agree with TRBD1. CDR3 size: 13 residues. The V segment lost 5 bases and the J segment 7 bases; nucleotides outside the gene matches: 7.

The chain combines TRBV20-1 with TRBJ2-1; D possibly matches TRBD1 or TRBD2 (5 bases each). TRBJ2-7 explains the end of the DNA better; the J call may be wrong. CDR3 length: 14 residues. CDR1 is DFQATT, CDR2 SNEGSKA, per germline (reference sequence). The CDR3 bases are TGCAGTGCGATGGTGGGGGTTAGGGGCTACGAGCAGTACTTC. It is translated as CSAMVGVRGYEQYF.

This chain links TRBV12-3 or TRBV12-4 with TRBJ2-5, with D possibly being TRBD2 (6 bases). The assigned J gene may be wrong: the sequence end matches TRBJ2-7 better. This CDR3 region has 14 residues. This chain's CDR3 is CASSFLRDGGEQYF. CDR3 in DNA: TGTGCCAGCAGTTTTCTGCGGGATGGAGGCGAGCAGTACTTC.

The CDR3 DNA reads TGTGCCAGCAGTGAAGCAGGGGACTACTCCTACGAGCAGTACTTC. It codes for CASSEAGDYSYEQYF. The chain combines TRBV6-1 with TRBJ2-7; TRBD2 aligns across 7 bases. V shed 0 bases, J shed 0 bases, and the junction held 2 bases outside the gene matches. This CDR3 is built from 15 residues. Germline CDR1 and CDR2: MNHNS and SASEGT.

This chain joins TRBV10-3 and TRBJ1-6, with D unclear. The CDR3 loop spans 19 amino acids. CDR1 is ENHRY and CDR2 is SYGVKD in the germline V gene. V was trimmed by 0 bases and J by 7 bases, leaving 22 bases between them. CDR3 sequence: CAISESTLTETTSNSPLHF. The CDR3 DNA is TGTGCCATCAGTGAGTCGACCCTGACCGAAACGACCTCCAATTCACCCCTCCACTTT.

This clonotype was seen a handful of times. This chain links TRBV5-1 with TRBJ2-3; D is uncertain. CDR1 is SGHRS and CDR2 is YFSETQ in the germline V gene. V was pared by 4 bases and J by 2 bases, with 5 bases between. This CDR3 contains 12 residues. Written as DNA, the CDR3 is TGCGCCAGCAGCGCCTTCACAGATACGCAGTATTTT. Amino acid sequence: CASSAFTDTQYF.

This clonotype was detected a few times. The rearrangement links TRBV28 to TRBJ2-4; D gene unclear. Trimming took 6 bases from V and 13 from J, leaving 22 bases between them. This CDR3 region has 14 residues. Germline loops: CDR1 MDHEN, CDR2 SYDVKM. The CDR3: CASRLSLPLPEQYF. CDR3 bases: TGTGCCAGCAGGCTATCGCTCCCTTTACCTGAGCAGTACTTC.

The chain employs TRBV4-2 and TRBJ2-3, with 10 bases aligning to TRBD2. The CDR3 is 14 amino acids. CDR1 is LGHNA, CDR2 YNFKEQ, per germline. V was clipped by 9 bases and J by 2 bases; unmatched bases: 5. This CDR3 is CASASGGATDTQYF. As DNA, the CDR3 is TGTGCCAGTGCTAGCGGGGGAGCCACAGATACGCAGTATTTT.

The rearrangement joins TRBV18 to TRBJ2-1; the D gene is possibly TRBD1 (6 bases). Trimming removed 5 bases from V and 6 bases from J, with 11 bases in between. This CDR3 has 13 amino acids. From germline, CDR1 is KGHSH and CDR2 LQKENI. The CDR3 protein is CASSSDRPNEQFF. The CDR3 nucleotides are TGTGCCAGCTCATCAGACAGGCCCAATGAGCAGTTCTTC. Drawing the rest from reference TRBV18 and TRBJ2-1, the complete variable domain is NAGVMQNPRHLVRRRGQEARLRCSPMKGHSHVYWYRQLPEEGLKFMVYLQKENIIDESGMPKERFSAEFPKEGPSILRIQQVVRGDSAAYFCASSSDRPNEQFFGPGTRLTVL.